This is a list of T cell receptor beta chains from one sample in a study of CD8 T cells in ankylosing spondylitis. TCRdb itself ran the 5' RACE reads through MiXCR, one entry per CDR3 protein. The data contain 180,000 or so distinct CDR3 sequences, approximately 10% of them singletons. Sequencing was performed on blood, either unsorted or a sorted T cell fraction (not recorded which). These receptors were taken from a male donor with ankylosing spondylitis or in good health (not recorded which). Both conserved end residues are part of each CDR3. D genes are given only for firm matches. Size is stated for part of the rows, as once, few or many counts, or as a class when the clone is expanded.

V	size	J	D	DNA	CDR3
TRBV27	many	TRBJ1-1	.	TGTGCCAGCAGTTTATCGACGACAGAGAACACTGAAGCTTTCTTT	CASSLSTTENTEAFF
TRBV5-1	few	TRBJ2-1	TRBD2	TGCGCCAGCAGCTTTAGCGGGGGGGGGAATGAGCAGTTCTTC	CASSFSGGGNEQFF
TRBV4-1	many	TRBJ2-1	.	TGCGCCAGCAGCCTGACGCTGGGGATGTCCTACAATGAGCAGTTCTTC	CASSLTLGMSYNEQFF
TRBV18	many	TRBJ2-7	.	TGTGCCAGCTCACTCAGGGACGAGCAGTACTTC	CASSLRDEQYF
TRBV20-1	many	TRBJ1-3	.	TGCAGTGCTTCCCCTGGACAAGGTACCATATATTTT	CSASPGQGTIYF
TRBV28	many	TRBJ1-2	TRBD1	TGTGCCGGCGCTACAGGGGGCGATAACTATGGCTACACCTTC	CAGATGGDNYGYTF
TRBV7-9	.	TRBJ2-3	.	TGTGCCAGCAGCCCGACTAGTAAAGATACGCAGTATTTT	CASSPTSKDTQYF
TRBV4-3	many	TRBJ1-3	.	TGCGCCAGCAGCCTAACAGTCTCTGGAAACACCATATATTTT	CASSLTVSGNTIYF
TRBV20-1	few	TRBJ2-7	.	TGCAGTGCTAGAAGGGCGTCCTACGAGCAGTACTTC	CSARRASYEQYF
TRBV20-1	many	TRBJ2-5	TRBD1	TGCAGTGCTAGACCAGGGGGCCGAGAGACCCAGTACTTC	CSARPGGRETQYF
TRBV30	.	TRBJ1-3	.	TGTGCCTGGAGTGTATATATGGCGCGCAGGGAAAGTCGGAGGGGCCATGGAAACACCATATATTTT	CAWSVYMARRESRRGHGNTIYF
TRBV25-1	.	TRBJ1-2	TRBD1	TGTGCCAGCAGTGCCTTGACAGGGGGCTATGGCTACACCTTC	CASSALTGGYGYTF
TRBV15	many	TRBJ1-2	TRBD1	TGTGCCACCAGCAAGGGACAGGGGGCGACTGACTATGGCTACACCTTC	CATSKGQGATDYGYTF
TRBV6-5	many	TRBJ1-3	.	TGTGCCAGCAGCGGATCTGGAAACACCATATATTTT	CASSGSGNTIYF
TRBV3-1	many	TRBJ2-7	.	TGTGCCAGCAGGCCCCCGGACTCCTACGAGCAGTACTTC	CASRPPDSYEQYF
TRBV4-1	few	TRBJ2-7	TRBD2	TGCGCCAGCAGCCAGGGACTATCGCTCTACGAGCAGTACTTC	CASSQGLSLYEQYF
TRBV20-1	.	TRBJ1-3	TRBD1	TGCAGTGCCCCAGGGCCAACAGGGGCTGGAAACACCATATATTTT	CSAPGPTGAGNTIYF
TRBV2	many	TRBJ1-3	TRBD1	TGTGCCAGCAGTGGATCGACAGGGGCTGGAAACACCATATATTTT	CASSGSTGAGNTIYF
TRBV28	many	TRBJ2-1	.	TGTGCCAGCAGTCCTCTCATCCAAGGCTACAATGAGCAGTTCTTC	CASSPLIQGYNEQFF
TRBV12-3/TRBV12-4	few	TRBJ1-4	TRBD1	TGTGCCAGCAGTTTCCGGGACAGGAATGAAAAACTGTTTTTT	CASSFRDRNEKLFF
TRBV19	few	TRBJ1-5	TRBD1	TGTGCCAGTAGTTCCCGGGACAGAAATCAGCCCCAGCATTTT	CASSSRDRNQPQHF
TRBV20-1	few	TRBJ2-1	TRBD1	TGCAGTGCTAGGGCCGGGACAGGGGGCAAGGATGAGCAGTTCTTC	CSARAGTGGKDEQFF
TRBV12-3/TRBV12-4	many	TRBJ1-2	.	TGTGCCAGCAGTCGCCTCGGGGAAGACTATGGCTACACCTTC	CASSRLGEDYGYTF
TRBV20-1	many	TRBJ2-1	.	TGCAGTGCTAGGCGGGGCCCCTGGGATGAGCAGTTCTTC	CSARRGPWDEQFF
TRBV7-2	.	TRBJ2-3	.	TGTGCCAGCAGCTCCCAGATAGGCGGGGGCAGCACAGATACGCAGTATTTT	CASSSQIGGGSTDTQYF
TRBV28	few	TRBJ2-7	TRBD1	TGTGCCAGCGACTCCGGGACAGGGGTCTACGAGCAGTACTTC	CASDSGTGVYEQYF
TRBV7-7	few	TRBJ2-3	.	TGTGCCAGCAGCTCTCGACAGCTCTTCCCTGGGACAGATACGCAGTATTTT	CASSSRQLFPGTDTQYF
TRBV7-8	few	TRBJ2-3	.	TGTGCCAGCAGCCTGGGGGGTGGAGGGAATACGCAGTATTTT	CASSLGGGGNTQYF
TRBV7-2	.	TRBJ2-7	.	TGTGCCAGCAGCTTAGGGGCTAGCGAATCCTACGAGCAGTACTTC	CASSLGASESYEQYF
TRBV20-1	.	TRBJ2-2	TRBD1	TGCAGTGATCCTAGACAGGGGGCTAGTAACACCGGGGAGCTGTTTTTT	CSDPRQGASNTGELFF
TRBV12-3/TRBV12-4	many	TRBJ2-4	.	TGTGCCAGCAGTTTGACAGGCGGAGCCAAAAACATTCAGTACTTC	CASSLTGGAKNIQYF
TRBV7-6	many	TRBJ2-5	TRBD2	TGTGCCAGCAGCTTAGAGACTAGCGGGGGTCAAGAGACCCAGTACTTC	CASSLETSGGQETQYF
TRBV6-5	many	TRBJ2-7	TRBD1	TGTGCCAGCAGTTTGCAACCGGGACAGGGTGGCCACGAGCAGTACTTC	CASSLQPGQGGHEQYF